The clone carrying this TCR beta chain was detected only a few times. Expressed TCRB transcripts were sequenced after all isolated RNA was converted to cDNA. Profiling relied on immunoSEQ multiplex PCR, and the TCRdb table lists in-frame clones only, not all of them. The profile covers around 300,000 clones, with approximately 14% appearing a single time and over 5.5% taken by the ten largest. This sample was included in a study of beta chain features in type 1 diabetes. Germline V lookup: CDR1 SGDLS, CDR2 YYNGEE. The CDR3 spans 12 residues. V lost 3 bases and J lost 12, with 14 bases in between. The chain joins TRBV9 to TRBJ2-3; TRBD1 might be the D (5 bases). This TCR derives from a man aged 25-45 years in good health. Material for sequencing was central memory CD4+ T cells from blood. The CDR3 DNA sequence: TGTGCCAGCAGCGACCCCTGGGGCTCCCAGTATTTT. This codes for CASSDPWGSQYF. The whole variable domain, filled in from reference TRBV9 and TRBJ2-3, reads DSGVTQTPKHLITATGQRVTLRCSPRSGDLSVYWYQQSLDQGLQFLIQYYNGEERAKGNILERFSAQQFPDLHSELNLSSLELGDSALYFCASSDPWGSQYFGPGTRLTVL.